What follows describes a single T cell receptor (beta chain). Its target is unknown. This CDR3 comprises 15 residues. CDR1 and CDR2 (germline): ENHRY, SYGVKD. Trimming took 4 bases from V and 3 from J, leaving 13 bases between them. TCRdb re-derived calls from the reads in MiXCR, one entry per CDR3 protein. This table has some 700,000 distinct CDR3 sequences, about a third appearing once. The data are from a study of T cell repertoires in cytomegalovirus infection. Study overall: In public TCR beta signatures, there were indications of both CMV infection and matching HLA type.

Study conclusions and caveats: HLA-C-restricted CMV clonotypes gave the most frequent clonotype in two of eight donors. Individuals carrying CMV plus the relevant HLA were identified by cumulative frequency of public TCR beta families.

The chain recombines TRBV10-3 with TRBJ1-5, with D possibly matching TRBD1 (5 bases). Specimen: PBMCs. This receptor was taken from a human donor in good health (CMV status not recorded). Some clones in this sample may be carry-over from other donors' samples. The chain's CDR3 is CAISGGTANNQPQHF. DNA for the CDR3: TGTGCCATCAGTGGGGGGACGGCGAACAATCAGCCCCAGCATTTT.